These T cell receptor beta chains were read from a single sample in a study of blood T cells in healthy people across ages. Each CDR3 protein gets one entry after TCRdb re-called the 5' RACE reads with MiXCR. Of about 1 million distinct CDR3 sequences in the sample, approximately 25% are singletons; the top ten hold about 0.8%. The same specimen was also included in a second study, on T cells of mothers and their children.

Input material: blood. The receptor set was obtained from a girl aged 2-15 years in good health. CDR3s include the opening cysteine and the closing phenylalanine or tryptophan. The D gene is left open where the match is weak. Only part of the rows carry a size: once, few, many, or a class if the clone is expanded.

>few|15|TRBJ2-5|TRBV6-5|TRBD2
TGTGCCAGCGGAAGTACTAGCGGGCTGCAAGAGACCCAGTACTTC
CASGSTSGLQETQYF
>NA|15|TRBJ2-7|TRBV4-3|NA
TGCGCCAGCAGCCAAGACGCCGCGGGGATCAACGAGCAGTACTTC
CASSQDAAGINEQYF
>few|16|TRBJ2-1|TRBV15|NA
TGTGCCACCAGCAGAGATCTGGGCAACTCCTACAATGAGCAGTTCTTC
CATSRDLGNSYNEQFF
>NA|14|TRBJ2-5|TRBV15|NA
TGTGCCACCAGCAGTACAGGTCACCAAGAGACCCAGTACTTC
CATSSTGHQETQYF
>NA|14|TRBJ2-1|TRBV12-3/TRBV12-4|TRBD2
TGTGCCAGCAGCACCCTAGCGGTTAACAATGAGCAGTTCTTC
CASSTLAVNNEQFF
>few|19|TRBJ2-2|TRBV6-6|TRBD2
TGTGCCAGCAGGAAACTAGCGGGAGGGTCATCAAATCTGGCCGGGGAGCTGTTTTTT
CASRKLAGGSSNLAGELFF
>NA|16|TRBJ1-2|TRBV10-3|NA
TGTGCCATCAGTGAGTCGGAGGCAGGTCGGAACTATGGCTACACCTTC
CAISESEAGRNYGYTF
>many|14|TRBJ2-5|TRBV7-2|TRBD2
TGTGCCAGCAGCTTAGGCGGGGGGGCGGAGACCCAGTACTTC
CASSLGGGAETQYF
>few|14|TRBJ2-7|TRBV13|NA
TGTGCCAGCAGTTGGGGGCGGGGAACCTACGAGCAGTACTTC
CASSWGRGTYEQYF
>NA|11|TRBJ1-1|TRBV18|NA
TGTGCCACCTCCCAAAACACTGAAGCTTTCTTT
CATSQNTEAFF
>NA|13|TRBJ2-3|TRBV5-6|NA
TGTGCCAGCAGCTTGGTAGATGGAGATACGCAGTATTTT
CASSLVDGDTQYF
>NA|12|TRBJ2-3|TRBV12-3/TRBV12-4|TRBD1
TGTGCCAGCAGTTCCGACAGGGAGAATGTGTATTTT
CASSSDRENVYF
>few|14|TRBJ1-1|TRBV6-1|NA
TGTGCCAGCAGTGCCGGAGACATGAACACTGAAGCTTTCTTT
CASSAGDMNTEAFF
>NA|13|TRBJ1-1|TRBV6-5|TRBD1
TGTGCCAGCAGTCAACAGGGGGCCACTGAAGCTTTCTTT
CASSQQGATEAFF
>NA|13|TRBJ1-4|TRBV20-1|NA
TGCAGCGCTAAGGGAAGTTCCTATGAAAAACTGTTTTTT
CSAKGSSYEKLFF
>NA|12|TRBJ1-2|TRBV20-1|NA
TGCAGTGCGGATGAAGGGGCCCGGGGCTACACCTTC
CSADEGARGYTF